The 3 T cell receptor beta chains below come from one sample, sequenced in a study of blood T cell repertoires in COVID-19. Clones were sequenced by immunoSEQ multiplex PCR, and TCRdb holds only the in-frame ones, with some missing. The sample contains 130,000 or so clones, approximately 80% of which appear only once. Sample: peripheral blood. The source of these receptors is a woman aged 60 to 75 with acute or convalescent COVID-19.

This clone was recorded only once. This chain joins TRBV5-8 and TRBJ1-5; D perhaps matches TRBD1 (5 bases). The germline gives CDR1 SGHTS, CDR2 YDEGEE. V was trimmed by 4 bases and J by 6 bases, leaving 14 bases between them. The CDR3 runs 14 residues. DNA for the CDR3: TGTGCCAGCAGCACACCGACAGACGCTCAGCCCCAGCATTTT. Translation: CASSTPTDAQPQHF.

The V and J genes are TRBV11-2 and TRBJ1-2, with 12 bases aligning to TRBD1. The CDR3 loop spans 18 amino acids. V was clipped by 1 base and J by 1 base; unmatched bases: 7. The germline gives CDR1 SGHAT, CDR2 FQNNGV. The CDR3 bases are TGTGCCAGCAGCTTAGGGGGACAGGGGGCAGTGAGTAACTATGGCTACACCTTC. Protein product: CASSLGGQGAVSNYGYTF.

The chain employs TRBV7-8 and TRBJ1-6, with TRBD1 matching over 7 bases. CDR3 length equals 15 residues. Germline values: CDR1 SGHVS, CDR2 FQNEAQ. Losses at the gene ends were 2 bases for V and 10 bases for J; bases not matched to a gene: 8. The chain's CDR3 is CASSLIRDRGSPLHF. In nucleotides, the CDR3 is TGTGCCAGCAGCTTAATTAGGGACAGAGGATCACCCCTCCACTTT.